The present T cell receptor beta chain was sequenced within a study of OX40 agonist ivuxolimab in advanced cancers. Across the whole study: The dose-escalation cohort was over 65% male, with a mean age of around 60 years, ranging about 23 to 90.

Assay used: immunoSEQ multiplex PCR; TCRdb lists only in-frame clones, some missing. The sample holds about 87,000 clones, about 83% seen once. Germline V lookup: CDR1 SGHTA, CDR2 FQGNSA. V dropped 3 bases and J dropped 0 bases, with 2 bases sitting between them. The CDR3 is 13 amino acids. The source material was CD4+ or CD8+ T cells sorted from blood, sampled in a trial of the OX40 agonist ivuxolimab. The clonotype was recovered from an adult with an advanced solid tumor such as melanoma, head and neck, liver or kidney cancer. The rearrangement links TRBV7-2 to TRBJ2-2; D is uncertain. The CDR3 here is CASSFTNTGELFF. Written as DNA, the CDR3 is TGTGCCAGCAGCTTCACGAACACCGGGGAGCTGTTTTTT.